Listed here are 29 T cell receptor beta chains from one sample, sequenced in a study of regulatory T cells in long-lasting Graves disease. Arm-PCR of CDR3 regions and iRepertoire HTBI primers were the basis on which TCR beta libraries were built. TCRdb re-called the multiplex PCR reads with MiXCR, one entry per CDR3 protein. The sample includes more than 300,000 distinct CDR3 sequences, roughly 17% of them seen just once. Specified time point: newly diagnosed GD, antithyroid drugs for less than 3 months. PBMCs were the source of the RNA used for TCR sequencing. These data also formed part of another study, on T cells in Graves' hyperthyroidism and ophthalmopathy.

The sequenced sample was peripheral blood mononuclear cells (PBMCs), obtained at new diagnosis, from a patient treated with antithyroid drugs. The receptors were sampled from a woman younger than 35 with Graves disease.

Many counts were recorded for this clonotype. The chain couples TRBV28 to TRBJ1-1, with D hard to call. Germline V lookup: CDR1 MDHEN, CDR2 SYDVKM. CDR3 length: 13 amino acids. With 7 bases removed from V and 5 bases from J, the gap between germline ends came to 14 bases. The CDR3 loop reads CASIHGSSTEAFF. The CDR3 DNA is TGTGCCAGCATCCATGGGTCCAGTACTGAAGCTTTCTTT.

This rearrangement joins TRBV6-1 to TRBJ2-1, with a possible D match to TRBD1 (5 bases). V lost 4 bases and J 0 bases, leaving 10 bases between the germline ends. Germline V lookup: CDR1 MNHNS, CDR2 SASEGT. The CDR3 sequence is 15 residues long. The CDR3 loop is CASSGFRASYNEQFF. CDR3 DNA: TGTGCCAGCAGTGGTTTCAGGGCCTCCTACAATGAGCAGTTCTTC.

Only a few counts were recorded for this clonotype. The chain links TRBV4-1 to TRBJ2-3, with 9 bases that match TRBD2. The CDR3 consists of 18 residues. Germline trimming cut 3 bases from V and 4 bases from J; bases unmatched to any gene: 14. CDR1 and CDR2 (germline): MGHRA, YSYEKL. CDR3 DNA: TGCGCCAGCAGCCACCAACCCGGCCGGCGGGGGGGCCCAGATACGCAGTATTTT. This translates into CASSHQPGRRGGPDTQYF.

In its sample, this clonotype was seen a few times. This rearrangement joins TRBV4-2 to TRBJ1-2; D gene ambiguous. This CDR3 has 15 amino acids. Trimming removed 0 bases at V and 7 bases at J, with 15 bases between. Germline lookup yields CDR1 LGHNA and CDR2 YNFKEQ. Here the CDR3 reads CASSQEPAGYSGYTF. CDR3 bases: TGTGCCAGCAGCCAAGAACCTGCGGGTTACAGTGGCTACACCTTC.

Turning to this clonotype: A far larger clone is one base from this, pointing to a likely read error. It is likely a read error, because the conserved phenylalanine at the end of the CDR3 is missing. The chain employs TRBV6-2 or TRBV6-3 and TRBJ1-1; 7 bases align to TRBD1. V gave up 7 bases and J gave up 1 base; unmatched junction bases: 9. CDR3 size: 15 residues. The V gene's germline CDR1 is MNHEY and CDR2 SVGEGT. The CDR3 nucleotides read TGTGCCAGCACGGATAGTACAGGGGAGAACACTGAAGCTTTCTCT. It specifies CASTDSTGENTEAFS.

This clonotype was counted ten times or more. The V call is TRBV29-1, the J call TRBJ2-7; D remains ambiguous. Trimming cost V 4 bases and J 0 bases, with 13 bases left between them. Germline CDR1 SQVTM, CDR2 ANQGSEA. This CDR3 contains 14 residues. In nucleotides, the CDR3 is TGCAGCGTTGTCCAACTACAGAGCTCCTACGAGCAGTACTTC. Amino acid sequence: CSVVQLQSSYEQYF.

This clonotype occurred many times. The chain employs TRBV2 and TRBJ1-4, with 8 bases identical to TRBD1. Germline V gene lookup returns CDR1 SNHLY and CDR2 FYNNEI. V lost 7 bases to trimming and J lost 0 bases; unmatched junction nucleotides: 4. This CDR3 has 15 amino acids. CDR3 sequence (DNA): TGTGCCAGCACTCAACAGGGGGCAACTAATGAAAAACTGTTTTTT. Protein: CASTQQGATNEKLFF.

This clonotype was seen more than once but under ten times. V is TRBV19 and J is TRBJ2-5; 7 bases match TRBD2. CDR1 and CDR2 from the germline V gene are LNHDA and SQIVND (reference sequence). J was trimmed by 9 bases and V by 5 bases; bases with no gene match: 12. This CDR3 is 14 amino acids long. The CDR3: CASSPRDYSPAQYF. Here the CDR3 DNA reads TGTGCCAGTAGTCCTAGGGACTACTCGCCGGCCCAGTACTTC.

This clonotype has only a few counts. This may come from a read error, since a much larger clone is one base off. V gene TRBV2 combines with J gene TRBJ1-1; maybe TRBD1 (6 bases). The length of the CDR3 is 16 residues. Trimming pared 6 bases from V and 0 bases from J, leaving 17 bases between. Germline lookup yields CDR1 SNHLY and CDR2 FYNNEI. In DNA, the CDR3 is TGTGCCAGCAGCGGGGGCCCGGGACGGATGAACACTGAAGCTTTCTTT. Its protein product is CASSGGPGRMNTEAFF.

The sample holds a few counts of this clonotype. V is TRBV13 and J is TRBJ2-7; either TRBD1 or TRBD2 may supply D (5 bases each). CDR3 length equals 16 residues. Trimming cost V 4 bases and J 3 bases, with 19 bases left between them. Germline CDR1 reads PRHDT; CDR2 reads FYEKMQ (reference sequence). This chain's CDR3 is CASSSRYGTAIYEQYF. The CDR3, as DNA: TGTGCCAGCAGCTCAAGATACGGGACGGCCATCTACGAGCAGTACTTC. Supplemented by reference TRBV13 and TRBJ2-7, the full variable domain reads AAGVIQSPRHLIKEKRETATLKCYPIPRHDTVYWYQQGPGQDPQFLISFYEKMQSDKGSIPDRFSAQQFSDYHSELNMSSLELGDSALYFCASSSRYGTAIYEQYFGPGTRLTVT.

This clonotype was observed a few times. The chain employs TRBV15 and TRBJ2-1; D is ambiguous. This CDR3 comprises 17 residues. CDR1 is LNHNV, CDR2 YYDKDF, per germline (reference sequence). Trimming took off 0 bases at V and 6 bases at J, with 18 bases between the two ends. The CDR3 is CATSRELGLSTANEQFF. The CDR3 DNA is TGTGCCACCAGCAGAGAGTTAGGTCTCTCCACGGCCAATGAGCAGTTCTTC.

Many counts were recorded for this clonotype. The chain combines TRBV12-3 or TRBV12-4 with TRBJ2-2; the match to TRBD2 covers 7 bases. CDR3 length: 14 residues. The ends lost 7 bases at V and 4 bases at J; junction bases unmatched: 6. CDR3 sequence reads: CASNGLGPTGELFF. The CDR3 DNA sequence: TGTGCCAGCAACGGACTAGGTCCCACCGGGGAGCTGTTTTTT.

The table lists this clonotype with many counts. The chain employs TRBV3-1 and TRBJ2-1; 9 bases map to TRBD1. J was trimmed by 7 bases and V by 4 bases; bases with no gene match: 11. Per the germline V gene, CDR1 is LGHDT and CDR2 is YNNKEL (reference sequence). The CDR3 is 16 residues long. The CDR3 nucleotides read TGTGCCAGCAGCCCCGACAGGGGGATGATGTCGAATGAGCAGTTCTTC. Translated: CASSPDRGMMSNEQFF.

This clonotype occurred once. The chain combines TRBV5-1 with TRBJ2-1; D could derive from TRBD1 or TRBD2 (6 bases each). Trimming stripped 0 bases from V and 2 bases from J, with 12 bases between. The germline V gene has CDR1 SGHRS and CDR2 YFSETQ. The CDR3 is 16 amino acids. Written as DNA, the CDR3 is TGCGCCAGCAGCTTGGGGGGGGCTTTCCCCTACAATGAGCAGTTCTTC. It encodes CASSLGGAFPYNEQFF.

Only a few counts were recorded for this clonotype. The gene calls are TRBV6-1 and TRBJ1-2, with 8 positions matching TRBD1. This CDR3 is 12 amino acids long. Germline trimming cut 8 bases from V and 6 bases from J; bases unmatched to any gene: 5. CDR1 and CDR2 (germline): MNHNS, SASEGT. Written as DNA, the CDR3 is TGTGCCAGCCGCACAGGGGGTAATGGCTACACCTTC. Translating gives CASRTGGNGYTF.

This clonotype was observed at least ten times. CDR3 residues: CASSLGTFQETQYF. CDR3 bases: TGTGCCAGCAGCTTGGGTACATTCCAAGAGACCCAGTACTTC. The chain combines TRBV7-2 with TRBJ2-5; no clear D gene. Looked up from germline, CDR1 is SGHTA and CDR2 is FQGNSA. The CDR3 extends over 14 amino acids. V was cut by 3 bases and J by 1 base, with 9 bases left in between.

This clonotype has more than one count but fewer than ten. The chain carries TRBV7-9 and TRBJ1-2; tentative D call: TRBD1 (6 bases). Germline loops: CDR1 SEHNR, CDR2 FQNEAQ (reference sequence). This CDR3 region has 16 residues. V lost 1 base and J lost 3, with 15 bases in between. The chain's CDR3 is CASSLGNWYRDYGYTF. The DNA for the CDR3 is TGTGCCAGCAGCTTAGGGAACTGGTACAGGGACTATGGCTACACCTTC.

The chain employs TRBV20-1 and TRBJ1-3; 10 nucleotides match TRBD1. The V and J ends lost 1 base and 6 bases, in that order; junction bases with no gene match: 3. Germline values: CDR1 DFQATT, CDR2 SNEGSKA (reference sequence). The CDR3 consists of 14 residues. The CDR3 loop is CSARAGTGVNTIYF. The CDR3 coding sequence is TGCAGTGCTAGAGCCGGGACAGGGGTAAACACCATATATTTT.

The CDR3 loop reads CASRDRVAFKNIQYF. The DNA for the CDR3 is TGTGCCAGCAGGGACAGGGTGGCCTTTAAAAACATTCAGTACTTC. The chain joins TRBV6-1 to TRBJ2-4; TRBD1 matches 8 bases. The CDR3 consists of 15 residues. CDR1 and CDR2 from the germline V gene are MNHNS and SASEGT. V dropped 6 bases and J dropped 4; count of bases not matched to a gene: 8.

This clonotype was seen many times. One junction end does not reproduce the germline sequence, and a read error may be involved. V usage is TRBV5-1 and J usage is TRBJ2-7; 7 nucleotides align to TRBD2. Germline V lookup: CDR1 SGHRS, CDR2 YFSETQ. The CDR3 covers 13 residues. The CDR3 bases are TGTGCTTCATCACTAGCGCAAAGCTACGAGCAGTACTTC. It codes for CASSLAQSYEQYF.

The chain has TRBV9 and TRBJ2-3, with 9 bases that match TRBD2. The length of the CDR3 is 17 residues. With 0 bases clipped from V and 1 base from J, the junction kept 6 bases outside the gene matches. CDR1 and CDR2 from the germline V gene are SGDLS and YYNGEE. The CDR3 region is CASSVARGLARTDTQYF. As DNA, the CDR3 is TGTGCCAGCAGCGTAGCTAGGGGACTAGCCCGCACAGATACGCAGTATTTT.

The sample holds a few counts of this clonotype. J is TRBJ1-5 and V is TRBV6-4; no clear D. The CDR3 is made up of 13 amino acids. In germline, CDR1 is MRHNA, CDR2 SNTAGT. Deletions cut 2 bases from V and 6 bases from J, with 8 bases between. This CDR3 is CASSDEVGQPQHF. CDR3 sequence (DNA): TGTGCCAGCAGTGACGAGGTTGGTCAGCCCCAGCATTTT.

In its sample, this clonotype was seen many times. For the CDR3, the DNA is TGTGCCAGCGTGACAGGGGGATTCTACGAGCAGTACTTC. Encoded protein: CASVTGGFYEQYF. The J gene is TRBJ2-7, the V gene TRBV6-1; 9 positions agree with TRBD1. CDR3 size: 13 residues. J lost 3 bases, V lost 8 bases, and 5 bases had no gene match. The germline V gene has CDR1 MNHNS and CDR2 SASEGT.

This clonotype was counted at least ten times. This chain connects TRBV28 to TRBJ1-6; 8 bases agree with TRBD1. V was clipped by 6 bases and J by 14 bases; unmatched bases: 15. Per the germline V gene, CDR1 is MDHEN and CDR2 is SYDVKM. The CDR3 runs to 15 residues. This CDR3 reads CASRSRGTGWSTLHF. The CDR3 DNA follows: TGTGCCAGCAGGAGTAGGGGGACAGGATGGTCCACCCTCCACTTT.

This clonotype was recorded at least ten times. The chain is built from TRBV3-1 and TRBJ2-3; 7 positions agree with TRBD2. V trimming: 0 bases; J trimming: 5 bases; junction bases outside the gene matches: 5. Germline CDR1 reads LGHDT; CDR2 reads YNNKEL (reference sequence). The CDR3 is 15 amino acids. In DNA, the CDR3 is TGTGCCAGCAGCCAAGATCTGGCTAGCGGAGATACGCAGTATTTT. Residues: CASSQDLASGDTQYF.

This clonotype was recorded at least ten times. V and J are TRBV12-3 or TRBV12-4 and TRBJ2-5; D might be TRBD1 (7 bases). This CDR3 spans 15 amino acids. The V end was cut by 5 bases, the J end by 2 bases, with 15 bases between. CDR3 residues: CASSPGAGGQETQYF. CDR3 in DNA: TGTGCCAGCAGTCCGGGGGCAGGGGGACAAGAGACCCAGTACTTC.

The CDR3 is CASSIAAGAVNEQYF. DNA for the CDR3: TGTGCCAGTAGTATAGCGGCGGGAGCTGTTAACGAGCAGTACTTC. The chain uses TRBV19 and TRBJ2-7; 7 bases align to TRBD2. This CDR3 is 15 amino acids long. Germline trimming cut 1 base from V and 5 bases from J; bases unmatched to any gene: 8. CDR1 is LNHDA, CDR2 SQIVND, per germline (reference sequence).

The chain joins TRBV19 to TRBJ2-1; 8 positions match TRBD2. V lost 5 bases to trimming and J lost 5 bases; unmatched junction nucleotides: 5. Per the germline V gene, CDR1 is LNHDA and CDR2 is SQIVND (reference sequence). CDR3 length: 14 amino acids. In DNA form, the CDR3 reads TGTGCCAGTAGTCATCGTAGCGGGAACAATGAGCAGTTCTTC. It encodes CASSHRSGNNEQFF.

In its sample, this clonotype was seen many times. V gene TRBV13 combines with J gene TRBJ2-5, with D perhaps TRBD2 (6 bases). This CDR3 contains 14 residues. The V end lost 5 bases, the J end lost 1 base, and 11 bases lay between the germline ends. Germline CDR1 PRHDT, CDR2 FYEKMQ (reference sequence). CDR3 sequence reads: CASSKGTSQETQYF. The CDR3 bases are TGTGCCAGCAGCAAGGGGACTTCCCAAGAGACCCAGTACTTC.